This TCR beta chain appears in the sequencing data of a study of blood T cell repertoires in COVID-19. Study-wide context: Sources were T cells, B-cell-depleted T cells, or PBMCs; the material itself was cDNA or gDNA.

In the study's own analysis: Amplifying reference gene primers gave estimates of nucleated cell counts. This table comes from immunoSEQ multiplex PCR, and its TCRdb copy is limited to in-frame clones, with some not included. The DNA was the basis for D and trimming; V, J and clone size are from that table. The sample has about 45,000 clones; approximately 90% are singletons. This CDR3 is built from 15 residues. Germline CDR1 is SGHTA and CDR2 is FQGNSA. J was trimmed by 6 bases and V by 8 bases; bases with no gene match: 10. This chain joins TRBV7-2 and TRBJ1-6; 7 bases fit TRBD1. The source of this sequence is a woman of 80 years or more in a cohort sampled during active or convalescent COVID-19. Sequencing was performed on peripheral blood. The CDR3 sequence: CASSATGRTNSPLHF. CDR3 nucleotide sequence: TGTGCCAGCTCGGCGACAGGGAGAACTAATTCACCCCTCCACTTT.